These 5 T cell receptor beta chains share one sample of origin, sequenced in a study of shared clonotypes between healthy human individuals. TCRdb keeps only in-frame clones here, not all; method: immunoSEQ multiplex PCR. The table includes over 2 million clones, about nine tenths detected once. The specimen sequenced was naive CD4+ T cells from PBMCs. Stated subset: CD45RA+ positively selected. These receptors all stem from a young man in good health. Some clones in this sample may be carry-over from other donors' samples.

The chain uses TRBV5-1 and TRBJ2-5, with a tentative D call TRBD1 (6 bases). CDR1 and CDR2 from the germline V gene are SGHRS and YFSETQ. V lost 1 base and J lost 5, with 18 bases in between. The CDR3 is 16 residues long. The CDR3 DNA follows: TGCGCCAGCAGCTTGCTACCAGGGGCCGGTTACGAGACCCAGTACTTC. It encodes CASSLLPGAGYETQYF. The entire variable domain, with the rest obtained from reference TRBV5-1 and TRBJ2-5, is as follows: KAGVTQTPRYLIKTRGQQVTLSCSPISGHRSVSWYQQTPGQGLQFLFEYFSETQRNKGNFPGRFSGRQFSNSRSEMNVSTLELGDSALYLCASSLLPGAGYETQYFGPGTRLLVL.

This chain links TRBV10-3 with TRBJ2-6; a possible D gene is TRBD1 (5 bases). V was trimmed by 4 bases and J by 0 bases, leaving 19 bases between them. Germline lookup yields CDR1 ENHRY and CDR2 SYGVKD. The CDR3 length is 19 residues. CDR3 loop: CAISAFDSSTISGANVLTF. As DNA, the CDR3 is TGTGCCATCAGTGCCTTCGACAGTAGCACTATCTCTGGGGCCAACGTCCTGACTTTC.

The rearrangement joins TRBV5-4 to TRBJ1-1, with TRBD1 matching 7 bases. V lost 4 bases and J lost 0; bases outside the gene matches: 9. CDR1 is SGHNT and CDR2 is YYREEE in the germline V gene (reference sequence). The CDR3 sequence is 16 residues long. CDR3 DNA sequence: TGTGCCAGCAGCGAGGACAGGCTTTACATGAACACTGAAGCTTTCTTT. This gives the protein CASSEDRLYMNTEAFF.

J is TRBJ2-2 and V is TRBV4-2, with D perhaps TRBD2 (6 bases). CDR3 length equals 16 residues. The V end was cut by 5 bases, the J end by 5 bases, with 18 bases between. The germline V gene encodes CDR1 LGHNA and CDR2 YNFKEQ. The CDR3 DNA reads TGTGCCAGCAGCTTGGGGCACGGGAGTGGAACCGGGGAGCTGTTTTTT. Translated, it gives CASSLGHGSGTGELFF.

On this clone itself: This specimen includes other DNA sequences encoding the same CDR3. This rearrangement joins TRBV28 to TRBJ2-1; no reliable D call. Germline assignment: CDR1 MDHEN and CDR2 SYDVKM. V lost 4 bases to trimming and J lost 0 bases, with 10 bases between them. This CDR3 contains 15 residues. The CDR3 nucleotides are TGTGCCAGCAGTTCGGGCGGAAGCTCCTACAATGAGCAGTTCTTC. The encoded protein is CASSSGGSSYNEQFF.